These 21 T cell receptor beta chains came from one sample sequenced in a study of blood T cell repertoires in COVID-19. The method was immunoSEQ multiplex PCR; TCRdb's version includes in-frame clones alone and lacks a portion of them. The data contain a few hundred thousand clones, approximately 89% of them singletons. Input material: peripheral blood. These receptors were collected from a woman aged 55 to 70 with acute or convalescent COVID-19.

V gene TRBV6-5 combines with J gene TRBJ2-7, with TRBD1 matching 9 bases. The CDR3 totals 14 residues. Germline CDR1 MNHEY, CDR2 SVGAGI. Trimming at V came to 4 bases and at J to 7 bases, leaving 8 bases not matched to a gene. In nucleotides, the CDR3 is TGTGCCAGCAGTTCTGATTCCGGGACAGGGGAGCAGTACTTC. As protein: CASSSDSGTGEQYF.

This chain connects TRBV28 to TRBJ2-4, with 12 bases that match TRBD2. J lost 7 bases, V lost 8 bases, and 12 bases had no gene match. Germline CDR1 MDHEN, CDR2 SYDVKM. This CDR3 spans 16 amino acids. DNA of the CDR3: TGTGCCAGCGAATCGCTAGCGGGAGGGCCGGATAACATTCAGTACTTC. It specifies CASESLAGGPDNIQYF.

This clone has a single count. The chain combines TRBV3-1 (or the pseudogene TRBV3-2) with TRBJ2-5; TRBD1 agrees at 7 bases. CDR3 length: 15 residues. J lost 5 bases, V lost 4 bases, and 10 bases had no gene match. CDR1 is LGHDT, CDR2 YNNKEL, per germline (reference sequence). CDR3 nucleotides: TGTGCCAGCAGCCGGAACAGGGGCTTACGGGAGACCCAGTACTTC. Protein sequence: CASSRNRGLRETQYF.

The chain uses TRBV24-1 and TRBJ1-5; the D is unclear. The CDR3 sequence is 13 residues long. Germline lookup yields CDR1 KGHDR and CDR2 SFDVKD. Trimming took off 4 bases at V and 7 bases at J, with 10 bases between the two ends. CDR3 sequence reads: CATSDSGGQPQHF. Here the CDR3 DNA reads TGTGCCACCAGTGACTCCGGAGGCCAGCCCCAGCATTTT.

The rearrangement links TRBV10-1 to TRBJ1-5; possibly TRBD1 for D (6 bases). CDR1 is WNHNN, CDR2 SYGVQD, per germline (reference sequence). V lost 2 bases, J lost 1 base, and 6 bases lay in between. The CDR3 is 14 residues long. CDR3: CASSETGSNQPQHF. The CDR3 DNA follows: TGCGCCAGCAGTGAGACAGGGAGCAATCAGCCCCAGCATTTT.

The V gene is TRBV2, the J gene TRBJ2-5; 12 positions match TRBD2. Germline assignment: CDR1 SNHLY and CDR2 FYNNEI. Trimming took 10 bases from V and 2 from J; bases not matched to a gene: 14. The CDR3 spans 17 residues. CDR3 amino acids: CAISDPEGLAGQETQYF. CDR3 sequence (DNA): TGTGCCATCTCGGACCCAGAAGGACTAGCGGGGCAAGAGACCCAGTACTTC.

The chain is built from TRBV7-2 and TRBJ2-2; 11 bases fit TRBD2. Germline assignment: CDR1 SGHTA and CDR2 FQGNSA. J was trimmed by 0 bases and V by 4 bases; bases with no gene match: 1. The CDR3 has 16 amino acids. The CDR3 protein is CASSSSGGSNTGELFF. For the CDR3, the DNA is TGTGCCAGCAGCTCTAGCGGGGGGTCGAACACCGGGGAGCTGTTTTTT.

The chain links TRBV10-3 to TRBJ2-7; tentative D call: TRBD1 (6 bases). CDR1 is ENHRY, CDR2 SYGVKD, per germline. This CDR3 comprises 13 residues. V gave up 4 bases and J gave up 7 bases, with 14 bases separating them. CDR3 sequence reads: CAISVGAGEEQYF. The DNA of the CDR3 is TGTGCCATCAGTGTAGGGGCAGGGGAAGAGCAGTACTTC.

V and J are TRBV18 and TRBJ2-2, with 13 bases that match TRBD2. V shed 8 bases and J 7 bases; nucleotides not matched to a gene: 13. The CDR3 has 17 amino acids. Germline values: CDR1 KGHSH, CDR2 LQKENI. The CDR3 protein is CASRSWTSGRSDGELFF. DNA for the CDR3: TGTGCCAGCCGATCATGGACTAGCGGGAGATCTGACGGGGAGCTGTTTTTT. Drawing the rest from reference TRBV18 and TRBJ2-2, the complete variable domain is NAGVMQNPRHLVRRRGQEARLRCSPMKGHSHVYWYRQLPEEGLKFMVYLQKENIIDESGMPKERFSAEFPKEGPSILRIQQVVRGDSAAYFCASRSWTSGRSDGELFFGEGSRLTVL.

This clone was seen only once. V usage is TRBV6-5 and J usage is TRBJ1-1; 9 nucleotides align to TRBD1. Germline V gives CDR1 MNHEY, CDR2 SVGAGI. The junction had 17 bases not matched to a gene; V was cut back by 4 bases and J by 11 bases. The CDR3 consists of 16 residues. Here the CDR3 DNA reads TGTGCCAGCAGTTTCGGACAGGGGACCTTCTCCTCTGCGGCTTTCTTT. It specifies CASSFGQGTFSSAAFF.

The sample holds one count of this clone. The genes are TRBV7-9 and TRBJ1-2; D unclear. Trimming pared 3 bases from V and 0 bases from J, leaving 8 bases between. Germline V CDR1 and CDR2: SEHNR, FQNEAQ (reference sequence). The CDR3 runs to 14 residues. The CDR3 sequence is CASSFTGANYGYTF. The CDR3 region has the DNA TGTGCCAGCAGCTTCACCGGAGCTAACTATGGCTACACCTTC.

The chain recombines TRBV28 with TRBJ2-7, with a tentative D call TRBD1 (7 bases). The CDR3 has 14 residues. V was trimmed by 7 bases and J by 4 bases, leaving 17 bases between them. Germline V lookup: CDR1 MDHEN, CDR2 SYDVKM. The CDR3 DNA reads TGTGCCAGCATCCTCCAGGGGGGTGGGTACGAGCAGTACTTC. Protein product: CASILQGGGYEQYF.

The chain recombines TRBV7-2 with TRBJ1-5, with 7 bases identical to TRBD1. The CDR3 is made up of 18 amino acids. The junction had 18 bases not matched to a gene; V was cut back by 2 bases and J by 8 bases. CDR1 SGHTA and CDR2 FQGNSA come from the germline V gene. The CDR3 bases are TGTGCCAGCAGCTTACCCCCACTGGCAGGGGGTTCGGGAAAGCCCCAGCATTTT. Its translation: CASSLPPLAGGSGKPQHF.

The rearrangement joins TRBV28 to TRBJ2-7, with 9 bases matching TRBD2. CDR1 and CDR2 (germline): MDHEN, SYDVKM. V was pared by 2 bases and J by 2 bases, with 4 bases of the junction left unmatched. This CDR3 spans 15 amino acids. In DNA form, the CDR3 reads TGTGCCAGCAGTTTAGGGGCTAGCGGGACCTACGAGCAGTACTTC. It encodes CASSLGASGTYEQYF.

This chain connects TRBV28 to TRBJ1-2, with TRBD1 as a possible D gene (5 bases). The CDR3 covers 14 residues. Germline V gene sequence: CDR1 MDHEN, CDR2 SYDVKM. Trimming pared 7 bases from V and 2 bases from J, leaving 14 bases between. As DNA, the CDR3 is TGTGCCAGCAAACTGACAGAAATAAACTATGGCTACACCTTC. Its translation is CASKLTEINYGYTF.

V gene TRBV19 combines with J gene TRBJ2-2; D call uncertain. The ends were cut back, 5 bases at V and 0 bases at J, with 7 bases in the middle. This CDR3 contains 14 residues. Germline V CDR1 and CDR2: LNHDA, SQIVND (reference sequence). CDR3 DNA: TGTGCCAGTAGTCCACTCGCGAACACCGGGGAGCTGTTTTTT. It yields the protein CASSPLANTGELFF.

The chain is built from TRBV19 and TRBJ1-5, with D perhaps matching TRBD1 (5 bases). V lost 6 bases, J lost 9 bases, and 15 bases lay in between. This CDR3 spans 13 amino acids. Germline loops: CDR1 LNHDA, CDR2 SQIVND (reference sequence). The CDR3 spells CASSEGSGGPQHF. As DNA, the CDR3 is TGTGCCAGTAGCGAGGGGTCCGGGGGGCCCCAGCATTTT.

The gene calls are TRBV7-8 and TRBJ1-1, with 12 nucleotides matching TRBD1. V shed 5 bases, J shed 5 bases, and the junction held 6 bases outside the gene matches. The CDR3 extends over 15 amino acids. Germline V gene lookup returns CDR1 SGHVS and CDR2 FQNEAQ. The CDR3 nucleotides read TGTGCCAGCAGCCCCCGGGACAGGGGGCGGACTGAAGCTTTCTTT. Its protein product is CASSPRDRGRTEAFF.

V usage is TRBV6-5 and J usage is TRBJ1-2, with D possibly matching TRBD1 (5 bases). This CDR3 has 16 amino acids. Trimming pared 0 bases from V and 1 base from J, leaving 12 bases between. CDR1 is MNHEY, CDR2 SVGAGI, per germline. The CDR3 sequence is CASSYSVQGGNYGYTF. The CDR3 bases are TGTGCCAGCAGTTACTCGGTCCAGGGAGGTAACTATGGCTACACCTTC.

The chain is built from TRBV7-6 and TRBJ2-1; no firm D call. Germline CDR1 reads SGHVS; CDR2 reads FNYEAQ. The V end lost 0 bases, the J end lost 6 bases, and 6 bases lay between the germline ends. The CDR3 is 13 residues long. The CDR3 loop reads CASSLASGNEQFF. CDR3 bases: TGTGCCAGCAGCTTAGCGTCGGGCAATGAGCAGTTCTTC.

The chain is built from TRBV7-6 and TRBJ2-1; 15 nucleotides agree with TRBD2. The CDR3 runs to 19 residues. Trimming cost V 6 bases and J 0 bases; bases outside gene matches: 9. Germline CDR1 SGHVS, CDR2 FNYEAQ. The CDR3 loop is CASSSRTSGRGSSYNEQFF. CDR3 nucleotide sequence: TGTGCCAGCAGTTCCCGGACTAGCGGGAGGGGAAGCTCCTACAATGAGCAGTTCTTC.